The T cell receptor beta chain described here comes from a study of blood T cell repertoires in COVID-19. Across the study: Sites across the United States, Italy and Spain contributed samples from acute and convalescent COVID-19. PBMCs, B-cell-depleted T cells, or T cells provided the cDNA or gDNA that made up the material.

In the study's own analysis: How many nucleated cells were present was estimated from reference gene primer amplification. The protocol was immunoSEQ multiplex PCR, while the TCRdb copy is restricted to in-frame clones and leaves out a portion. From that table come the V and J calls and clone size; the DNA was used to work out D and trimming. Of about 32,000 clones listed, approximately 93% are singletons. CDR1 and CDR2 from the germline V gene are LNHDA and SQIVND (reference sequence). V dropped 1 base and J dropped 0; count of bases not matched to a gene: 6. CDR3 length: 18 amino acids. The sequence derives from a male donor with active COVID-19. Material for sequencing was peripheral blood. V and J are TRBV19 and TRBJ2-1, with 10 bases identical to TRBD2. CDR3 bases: TGTGCCAGTAGTATAGGAGCTAGCGGGGGTTACTCCTACAATGAGCAGTTCTTC. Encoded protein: CASSIGASGGYSYNEQFF.